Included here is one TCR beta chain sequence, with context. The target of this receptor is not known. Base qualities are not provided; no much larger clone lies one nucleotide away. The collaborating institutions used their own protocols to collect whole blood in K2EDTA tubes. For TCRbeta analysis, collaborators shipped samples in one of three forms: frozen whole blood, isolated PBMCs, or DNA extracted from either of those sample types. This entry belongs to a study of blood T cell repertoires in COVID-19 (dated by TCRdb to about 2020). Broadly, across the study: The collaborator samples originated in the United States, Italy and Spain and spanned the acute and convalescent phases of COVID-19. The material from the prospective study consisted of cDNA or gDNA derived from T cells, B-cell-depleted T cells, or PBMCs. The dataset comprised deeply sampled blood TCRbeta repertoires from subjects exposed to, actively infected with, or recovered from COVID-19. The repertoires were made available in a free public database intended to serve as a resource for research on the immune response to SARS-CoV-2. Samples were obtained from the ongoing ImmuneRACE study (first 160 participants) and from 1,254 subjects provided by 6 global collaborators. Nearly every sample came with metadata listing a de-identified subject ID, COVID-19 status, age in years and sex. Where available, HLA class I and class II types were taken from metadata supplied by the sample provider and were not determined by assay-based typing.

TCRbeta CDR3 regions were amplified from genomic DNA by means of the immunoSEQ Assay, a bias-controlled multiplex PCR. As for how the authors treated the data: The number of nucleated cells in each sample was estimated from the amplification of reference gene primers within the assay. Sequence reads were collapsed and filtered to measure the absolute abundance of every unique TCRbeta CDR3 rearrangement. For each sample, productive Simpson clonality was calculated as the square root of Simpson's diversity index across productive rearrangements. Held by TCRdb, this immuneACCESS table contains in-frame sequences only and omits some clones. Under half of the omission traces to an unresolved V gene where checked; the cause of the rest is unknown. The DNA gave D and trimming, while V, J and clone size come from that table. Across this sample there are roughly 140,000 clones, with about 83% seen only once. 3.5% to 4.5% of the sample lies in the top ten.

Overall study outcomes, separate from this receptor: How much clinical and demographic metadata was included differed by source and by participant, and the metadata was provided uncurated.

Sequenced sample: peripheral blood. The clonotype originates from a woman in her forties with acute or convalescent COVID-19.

The CDR3 reads CASSEHAEQYF. The DNA sequence reads TGTGCCAGCAGCGAGCACGCCGAGCAGTACTTC. The V and J segments used are TRBV6-5 and TRBJ2-7, with no confidently assigned D gene. The CDR3 covers 11 residues, taking in both the cysteine and the phenylalanine. The CDR3 DNA has 33 bases and is translated from base 1. V loses 6 bases, J loses 6 bases, and the germline ends lie 9 bases apart. From a lookup of the germline V gene, CDR1 and CDR2 are MNHEY and SVGAGI.